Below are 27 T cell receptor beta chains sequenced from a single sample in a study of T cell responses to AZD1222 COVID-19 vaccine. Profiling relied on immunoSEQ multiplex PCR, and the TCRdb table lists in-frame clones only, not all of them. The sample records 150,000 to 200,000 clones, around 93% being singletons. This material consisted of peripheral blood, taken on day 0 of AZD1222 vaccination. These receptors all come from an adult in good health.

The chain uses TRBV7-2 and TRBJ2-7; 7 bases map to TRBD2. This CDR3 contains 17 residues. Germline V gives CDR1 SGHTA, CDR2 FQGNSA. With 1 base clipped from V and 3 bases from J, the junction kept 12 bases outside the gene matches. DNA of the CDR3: TGTGCCAGCAGCTTAGGGTCGGGTGGCGGGAGCTTCTACGAGCAGTACTTC. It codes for CASSLGSGGGSFYEQYF.

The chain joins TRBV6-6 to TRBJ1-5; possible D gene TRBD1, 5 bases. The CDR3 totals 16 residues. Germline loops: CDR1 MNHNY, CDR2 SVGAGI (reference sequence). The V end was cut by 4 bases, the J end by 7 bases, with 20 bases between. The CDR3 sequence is CASSSSRESWSQPQHF. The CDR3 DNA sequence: TGTGCCAGCAGTTCCTCCAGGGAGAGCTGGAGCCAGCCCCAGCATTTT.

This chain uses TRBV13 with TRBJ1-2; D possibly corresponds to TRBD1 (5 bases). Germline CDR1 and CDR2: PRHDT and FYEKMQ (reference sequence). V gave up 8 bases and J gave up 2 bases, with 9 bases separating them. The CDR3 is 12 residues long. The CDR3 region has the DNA TGTGCCAGCCGACAGCTAAACTATGGCTACACCTTC. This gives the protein CASRQLNYGYTF.

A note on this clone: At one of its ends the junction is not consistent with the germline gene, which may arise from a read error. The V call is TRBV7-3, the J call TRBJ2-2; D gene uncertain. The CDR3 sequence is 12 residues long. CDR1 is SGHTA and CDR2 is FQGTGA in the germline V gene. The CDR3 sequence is CASSLTAGELFF. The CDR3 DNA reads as TGTGCCAGCAGTTTAACCGCCGGGGAGCTGTTTTTT. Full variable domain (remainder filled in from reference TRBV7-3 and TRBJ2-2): GAGVSQTPSNKVTEKGKYVELRCDPISGHTALYWYRQSLGQGPEFLIYFQGTGAADDSGLPNDRFFAVRPEGSVSTLKIQRTERGDSAVYLCASSLTAGELFFGEGSRLTVL.

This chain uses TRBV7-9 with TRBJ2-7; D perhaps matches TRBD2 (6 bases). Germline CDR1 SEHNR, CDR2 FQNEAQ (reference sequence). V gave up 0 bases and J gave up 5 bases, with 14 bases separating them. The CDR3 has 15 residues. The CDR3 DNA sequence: TGTGCCAGCAGCTTAGCGGGGGGAGAGAGCCACGAGCAGTACTTC. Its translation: CASSLAGGESHEQYF.

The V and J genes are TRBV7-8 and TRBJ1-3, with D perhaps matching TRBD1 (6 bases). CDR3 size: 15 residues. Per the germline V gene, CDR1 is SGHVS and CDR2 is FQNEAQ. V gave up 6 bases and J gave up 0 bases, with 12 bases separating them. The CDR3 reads CASRRTVLSGNTIYF. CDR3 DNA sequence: TGTGCCAGCAGGCGGACAGTACTCTCTGGAAACACCATATATTTT.

CDR3 in amino acids: CASSQEPLGQTNNQPQHF. For the CDR3, the DNA is TGCGCCAGCAGCCAAGAGCCCTTAGGACAGACCAACAATCAGCCCCAGCATTTT. The chain has TRBV4-1 and TRBJ1-5, with D possibly matching TRBD1 (6 bases). The V gene lost 0 bases and the J gene lost 3 bases, with 18 bases spanning the gap. Germline loops: CDR1 MGHRA, CDR2 YSYEKL. The CDR3 has 18 residues.

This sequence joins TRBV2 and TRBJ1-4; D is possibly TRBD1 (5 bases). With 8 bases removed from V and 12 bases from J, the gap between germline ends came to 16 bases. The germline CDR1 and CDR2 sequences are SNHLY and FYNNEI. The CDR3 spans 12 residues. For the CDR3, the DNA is TGTGCCAGCGGGGGAGGCCTCTCGGAACTGTTTTTT. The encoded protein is CASGGGLSELFF.

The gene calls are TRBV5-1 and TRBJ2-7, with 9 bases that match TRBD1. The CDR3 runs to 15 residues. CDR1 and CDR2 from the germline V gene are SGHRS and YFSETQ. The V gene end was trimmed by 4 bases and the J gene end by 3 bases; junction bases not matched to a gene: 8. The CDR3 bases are TGCGCCAGCAGCCGATCCGGGACAGGGAGCTACGAGCAGTACTTC. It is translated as CASSRSGTGSYEQYF.

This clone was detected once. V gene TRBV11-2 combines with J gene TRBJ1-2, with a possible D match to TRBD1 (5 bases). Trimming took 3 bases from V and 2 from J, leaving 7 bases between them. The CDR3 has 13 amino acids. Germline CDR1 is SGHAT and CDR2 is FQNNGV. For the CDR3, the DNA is TGTGCCAGCAGCTTTGGGGGGAACTATGGCTACACCTTC. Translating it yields CASSFGGNYGYTF.

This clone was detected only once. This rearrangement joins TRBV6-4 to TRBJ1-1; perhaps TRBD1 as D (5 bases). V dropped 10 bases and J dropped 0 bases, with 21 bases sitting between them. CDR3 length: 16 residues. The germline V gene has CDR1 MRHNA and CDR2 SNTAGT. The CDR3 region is CATHYPAGNMNTEAFF. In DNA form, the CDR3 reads TGTGCCACCCATTACCCGGCAGGGAATATGAACACTGAAGCTTTCTTT.

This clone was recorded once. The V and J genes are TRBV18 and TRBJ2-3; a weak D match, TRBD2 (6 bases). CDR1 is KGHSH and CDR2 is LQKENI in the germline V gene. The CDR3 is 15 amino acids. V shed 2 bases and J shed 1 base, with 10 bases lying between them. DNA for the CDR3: TGTGCCAGCTCACCAATGGGCGGGGGCACAGATACGCAGTATTTT. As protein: CASSPMGGGTDTQYF.

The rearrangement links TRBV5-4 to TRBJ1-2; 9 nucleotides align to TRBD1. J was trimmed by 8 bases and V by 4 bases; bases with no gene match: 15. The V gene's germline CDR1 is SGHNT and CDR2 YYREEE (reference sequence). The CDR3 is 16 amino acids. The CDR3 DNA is TGTGCCAGCAGCCGCCCCGGGACAGGGCCTATTAGAGGCTACACCTTC. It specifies CASSRPGTGPIRGYTF.

The chain's CDR3 is CASSFLTESYTEAFF. CDR3 nucleotide sequence: TGTGCCAGCAGTTTCTTGACAGAGAGCTACACTGAAGCTTTCTTT. The rearrangement uses TRBV27 and TRBJ1-1, with D possibly TRBD1 on 5 matching bases. The V gene's germline CDR1 is MNHEY and CDR2 SMNVEV (reference sequence). The V end lost 3 bases, the J end lost 3 bases, and 14 bases lay between the germline ends. CDR3 length equals 15 residues.

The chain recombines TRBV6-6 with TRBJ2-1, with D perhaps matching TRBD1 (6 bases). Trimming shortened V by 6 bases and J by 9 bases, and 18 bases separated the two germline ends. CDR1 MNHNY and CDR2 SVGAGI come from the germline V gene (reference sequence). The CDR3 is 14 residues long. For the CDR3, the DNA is TGTGCCAGCAGAACCCTCTCAGGGGTGGGTGAGCAGTTCTTC. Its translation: CASRTLSGVGEQFF.

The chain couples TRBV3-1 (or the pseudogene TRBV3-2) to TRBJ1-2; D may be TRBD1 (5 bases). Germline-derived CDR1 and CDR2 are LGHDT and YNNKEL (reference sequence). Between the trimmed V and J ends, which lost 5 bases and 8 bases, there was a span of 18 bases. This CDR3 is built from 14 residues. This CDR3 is CASSERGLLGGYTF. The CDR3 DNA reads TGTGCCAGCAGCGAAAGGGGTCTTCTCGGGGGCTACACCTTC.

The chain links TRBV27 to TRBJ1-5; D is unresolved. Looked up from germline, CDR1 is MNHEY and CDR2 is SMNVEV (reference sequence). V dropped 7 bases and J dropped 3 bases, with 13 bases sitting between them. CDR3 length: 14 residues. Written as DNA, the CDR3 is TGTGCCAGCACAACTGGGGAGGCCAATCAGCCCCAGCATTTT. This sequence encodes CASTTGEANQPQHF.

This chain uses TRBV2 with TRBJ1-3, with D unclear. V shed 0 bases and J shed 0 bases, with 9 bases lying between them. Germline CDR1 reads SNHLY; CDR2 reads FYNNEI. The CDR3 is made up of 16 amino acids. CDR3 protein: CASSEAARHSGNTIYF. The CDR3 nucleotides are TGTGCCAGCAGTGAAGCGGCCCGCCACTCTGGAAACACCATATATTTT.

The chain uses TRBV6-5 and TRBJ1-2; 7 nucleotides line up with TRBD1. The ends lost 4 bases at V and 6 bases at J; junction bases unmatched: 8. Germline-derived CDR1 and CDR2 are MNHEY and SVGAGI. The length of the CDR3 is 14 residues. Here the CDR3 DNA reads TGTGCCAGCAGTTCGGTAAGGGGGCCGCATGGCTACACCTTC. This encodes CASSSVRGPHGYTF.

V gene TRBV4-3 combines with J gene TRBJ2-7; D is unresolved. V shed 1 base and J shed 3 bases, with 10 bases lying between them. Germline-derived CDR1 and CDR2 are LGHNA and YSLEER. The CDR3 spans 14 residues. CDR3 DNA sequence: TGCGCCAGCAGCCAAGTCGTGGGATACTACGAGCAGTACTTC. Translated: CASSQVVGYYEQYF.

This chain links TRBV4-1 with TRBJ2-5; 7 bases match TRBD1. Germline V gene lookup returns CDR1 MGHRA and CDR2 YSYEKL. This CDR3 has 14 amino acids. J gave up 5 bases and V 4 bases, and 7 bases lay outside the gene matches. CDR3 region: CASSPRQGQETQYF. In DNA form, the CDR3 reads TGCGCCAGCAGCCCCCGACAGGGTCAGGAGACCCAGTACTTC.

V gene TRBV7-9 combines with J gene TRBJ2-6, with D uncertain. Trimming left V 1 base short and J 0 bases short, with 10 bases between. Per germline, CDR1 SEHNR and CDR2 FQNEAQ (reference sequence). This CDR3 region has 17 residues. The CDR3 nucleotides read TGTGCCAGCAGCTTAGTTGTCTCCTACTCTGGGGCCAACGTCCTGACTTTC. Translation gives CASSLVVSYSGANVLTF.

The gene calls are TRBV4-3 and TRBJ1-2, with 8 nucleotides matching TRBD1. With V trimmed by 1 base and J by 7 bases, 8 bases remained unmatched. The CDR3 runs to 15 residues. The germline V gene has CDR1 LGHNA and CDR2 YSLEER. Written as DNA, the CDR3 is TGCGCCAGCAGCCAAGCAACGACAGGGGTCGGTGGCTACACCTTC. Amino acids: CASSQATTGVGGYTF.

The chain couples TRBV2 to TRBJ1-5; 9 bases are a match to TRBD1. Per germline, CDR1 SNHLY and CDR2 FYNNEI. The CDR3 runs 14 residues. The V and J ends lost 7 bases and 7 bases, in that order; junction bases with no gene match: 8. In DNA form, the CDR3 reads TGTGCCAGCATGGGGACAGGGTACGAGCAGCCCCAGCATTTT. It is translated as CASMGTGYEQPQHF.

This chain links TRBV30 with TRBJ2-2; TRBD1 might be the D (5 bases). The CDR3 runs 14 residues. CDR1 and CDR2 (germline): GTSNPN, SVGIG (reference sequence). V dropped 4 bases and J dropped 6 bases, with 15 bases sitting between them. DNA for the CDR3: TGTGCCTGGACTCAGGACATCGCGTCCGGGGAGCTGTTTTTT. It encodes CAWTQDIASGELFF.

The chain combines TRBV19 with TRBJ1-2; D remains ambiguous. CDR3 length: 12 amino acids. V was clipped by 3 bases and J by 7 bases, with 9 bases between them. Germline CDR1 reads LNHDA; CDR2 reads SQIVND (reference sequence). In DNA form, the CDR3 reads TGTGCCAGTAGTATGAGCCAGCCTGGCTACACCTTC. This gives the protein CASSMSQPGYTF. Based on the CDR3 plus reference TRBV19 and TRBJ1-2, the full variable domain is DGGITQSPKYLFRKEGQNVTLSCEQNLNHDAMYWYRQDPGQGLRLIYYSQIVNDFQKGDIAEGYSVSREKKESFPLTVTSAQKNPTAFYLCASSMSQPGYTFGSGTRLTVV.

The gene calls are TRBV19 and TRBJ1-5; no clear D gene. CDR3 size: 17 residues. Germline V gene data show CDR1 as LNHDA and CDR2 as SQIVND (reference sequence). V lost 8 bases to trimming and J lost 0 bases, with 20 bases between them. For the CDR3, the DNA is TGTGCCAGTTATCCCAAAGGTCAGCGATATAGCAATCAGCCCCAGCATTTT. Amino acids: CASYPKGQRYSNQPQHF.